This T cell receptor (beta chain) was sequenced for a study of a mutant IDH1 vaccine in newly diagnosed glioma. This sample's time point: week 11, during vaccination. Doses of 300 ug of mutant IDH1 20-mer peptide were given with topical imiquimod. Data came from immunoSEQ multiplex PCR; TCRdb stores just in-frame clones and leaves some out. The table records about 130,000 clones, 80% of them present only once. On this clone itself: What it binds is unknown.

This sample comprised PBMCs, obtained from a glioma patient whose treatment included an IDH1 peptide vaccine. This receptor was identified in a man in his forties with glioma.

CDR3 in amino acids: CASSLNVGQGDTEAFF. For the CDR3, the DNA is TGTGCCAGCAGCCTTAATGTCGGACAGGGGGACACTGAAGCTTTCTTT. The rearrangement joins TRBV4-2 to TRBJ1-1, with 10 positions matching TRBD1. The CDR3 is 16 residues long. V was pared by 4 bases and J by 3 bases, with 8 bases of the junction left unmatched. The germline V gene encodes CDR1 LGHNA and CDR2 YNFKEQ.